The 25 T cell receptor beta chains in this list originate from one sample, sequenced in a study of radiation and T cells in renal cell carcinoma. Specified time point: baseline pretreatment blood. Treatment here: 15 Gy SBRT to primary tumor, nephrectomy 4 weeks later. Profiling relied on immunoSEQ multiplex PCR, and the TCRdb table lists in-frame clones only, not all of them. The data show about 140,000 clones, around four fifths seen once. Source: blood, taken from a patient whose treatment included radiotherapy and nephrectomy. These receptors originate from a woman in her forties or fifties with renal cell carcinoma.

A few counts support this clone. The CDR3 DNA reads as TGTGCCAGCAGCTTATCTCCGGACAGCTCCTACGAGCAGTACTTC. Encoded protein: CASSLSPDSSYEQYF. The chain combines TRBV7-4 with TRBJ2-7, with D perhaps matching TRBD1 (6 bases). The germline CDR1 and CDR2 sequences are SGHVT and SQSDAQ. This CDR3 has 15 amino acids. V lost 2 bases to trimming and J lost 0 bases, with 11 bases between them.

The CDR3 reads CASSLWGSGANVLTF. The CDR3 bases are TGTGCCAGCAGCTTGTGGGGTTCTGGGGCCAACGTCCTGACTTTC. J is TRBJ2-6 and V is TRBV5-4; no definite D call. The CDR3 runs to 15 residues. In germline, CDR1 is SGHNT, CDR2 YYREEE (reference sequence). The V end was cut by 1 base, the J end by 1 base, with 6 bases between.

This clone has only a few counts. CDR3 sequence (DNA): TGCGCCAGCAGCCCTCGCATATCCCTTGTGAACACTGAAGCTTTCTTT. Residues: CASSPRISLVNTEAFF. The chain combines TRBV4-1 with TRBJ1-1, with unresolved D. The CDR3 spans 16 residues. V lost 4 bases to trimming and J lost 0 bases, with 15 bases between them. Germline CDR1 and CDR2: MGHRA and YSYEKL.

The J gene is TRBJ1-2, the V gene TRBV7-2; 10 bases align to TRBD1. With 3 bases clipped from V and 6 bases from J, the junction kept 10 bases outside the gene matches. Germline CDR1 is SGHTA and CDR2 is FQGNSA. This CDR3 has 16 amino acids. Here the CDR3 DNA reads TGTGCCAGCAGCTTCTCCCTGACAGGGGGCCTAGATGGCTACACCTTC. It codes for CASSFSLTGGLDGYTF.

The chain couples TRBV6-5 to TRBJ1-6, with D uncertain. CDR3 length equals 12 residues. Trimming cost V 5 bases and J 8 bases, with 7 bases left between them. Looked up from germline, CDR1 is MNHEY and CDR2 is SVGAGI. The CDR3 bases are TGTGCCAGCAGTCCTCAGGATTCACCCCTCCACTTT. Residues: CASSPQDSPLHF.

V is TRBV5-6 and J is TRBJ1-1; D unresolved. The CDR3 covers 13 residues. Germline V lookup: CDR1 SGHDT, CDR2 YYEEEE. Trimming left V 4 bases short and J 5 bases short, with 12 bases between. CDR3 in amino acids: CASSLLVQTEAFF. DNA of the CDR3: TGTGCCAGCAGCCTCCTGGTTCAGACTGAAGCTTTCTTT.

The chain links TRBV4-3 to TRBJ2-7, with a weak D call TRBD2 (7 bases). CDR3 length: 18 residues. V was shortened by 1 base and J by 2 bases, with 21 bases between the two germline ends. Germline V gene data show CDR1 as LGHNA and CDR2 as YSLEER. CDR3 loop: CASSQGQTRGAVAYEQYF. CDR3 bases: TGCGCCAGCAGCCAAGGACAGACTCGGGGGGCGGTTGCCTACGAGCAGTACTTC.

V gene TRBV6-6 combines with J gene TRBJ1-1; unclear D gene. Trimming stripped 2 bases from V and 8 bases from J, with 12 bases between. The CDR3 is made up of 13 amino acids. CDR1 is MNHNY, CDR2 SVGAGI, per germline (reference sequence). The CDR3 loop is CASSYVLGSEAFF. The CDR3 DNA reads as TGTGCCAGCAGTTACGTCTTGGGGTCGGAAGCTTTCTTT.

This clone was observed once. J is TRBJ2-2 and V is TRBV10-3; a possible D gene is TRBD2 (5 bases). Germline V lookup: CDR1 ENHRY, CDR2 SYGVKD. The V end was cut by 7 bases, the J end by 2 bases, with 11 bases between. The CDR3 contains 14 residues. The CDR3 region has the DNA TGTGCCATCACCCCTAGCAGCAACACCGGGGAGCTGTTTTTT. It encodes CAITPSSNTGELFF.

This chain links TRBV28 with TRBJ2-5, with TRBD2 identical over 9 bases. The germline V gene encodes CDR1 MDHEN and CDR2 SYDVKM. The CDR3 runs 16 residues. V lost 8 bases and J lost 5; bases outside the gene matches: 15. This CDR3 reads CASRGGGSGRGETQYF. DNA of the CDR3: TGTGCCAGCCGAGGGGGGGGTAGCGGGAGAGGTGAGACCCAGTACTTC.

The chain combines TRBV6-6 with TRBJ1-2; no definite D call. Looked up from germline, CDR1 is MNHNY and CDR2 is SVGAGI (reference sequence). The CDR3 has 13 residues. V was pared by 2 bases and J by 8 bases, with 12 bases between. The CDR3 reads CASSYNSLEGYTF. In DNA form, the CDR3 reads TGTGCCAGCAGTTACAACAGTCTAGAGGGCTACACCTTC.

This clone has a single count. The chain has TRBV15 and TRBJ1-1; weak D call: TRBD1 (6 bases). Trimming removed 1 base at V and 3 bases at J, with 9 bases between. Germline CDR1 reads LNHNV; CDR2 reads YYDKDF (reference sequence). This CDR3 comprises 14 residues. In DNA form, the CDR3 reads TGTGCCACCAGCAGAGGGACAGAATACACTGAAGCTTTCTTT. This gives the protein CATSRGTEYTEAFF.

This chain joins TRBV30 and TRBJ1-2; D possibly corresponds to TRBD1 (6 bases). V was pared by 8 bases and J by 8 bases, with 21 bases between. The germline CDR1 and CDR2 sequences are GTSNPN and SVGIG (reference sequence). The CDR3 covers 13 residues. CDR3 residues: CARSEGGGRGYTF. The CDR3 region has the DNA TGTGCCAGAAGTGAGGGAGGGGGTCGCGGCTACACCTTC.

This rearrangement joins TRBV5-1 to TRBJ2-7, with 10 bases that match TRBD2. This CDR3 comprises 16 residues. Germline V gene data show CDR1 as SGHRS and CDR2 as YFSETQ. V lost 0 bases, J lost 4 bases, and 7 bases stayed unmatched. The CDR3 DNA reads TGCGCCAGCAGCTTGGAGGCTAGCGGGAGCAGGTACGAGCAGTACTTC. It codes for CASSLEASGSRYEQYF.

The chain recombines TRBV4-3 with TRBJ2-1; no clear D. Germline V gene data show CDR1 as LGHNA and CDR2 as YSLEER. The CDR3 sequence is 14 residues long. V lost 2 bases, J lost 6 bases, and 11 bases lay in between. The CDR3 loop reads CASSQNPKANEQFF. The CDR3 nucleotides read TGCGCCAGCAGCCAAAACCCTAAGGCCAATGAGCAGTTCTTC.

The chain uses TRBV6-5 and TRBJ1-2; D perhaps matches TRBD1 (6 bases). Trimming removed 6 bases at V and 7 bases at J, with 9 bases between. The CDR3 loop spans 11 amino acids. Germline-derived CDR1 and CDR2 are MNHEY and SVGAGI. As DNA, the CDR3 is TGTGCCAGCAGCAACAGGGTTGGCTACACCTTC. Encoded protein: CASSNRVGYTF.

This clone was counted only a few times. The chain has TRBV7-2 and TRBJ2-2; D may be TRBD2 (5 bases). The length of the CDR3 is 13 residues. V was clipped by 1 base and J by 6 bases, with 6 bases between them. Germline V lookup: CDR1 SGHTA, CDR2 FQGNSA. CDR3 region: CASSLGGSGELFF. The CDR3 coding sequence is TGTGCCAGCAGCTTAGGAGGGTCCGGGGAGCTGTTTTTT.

The chain combines TRBV28 with TRBJ1-2; D might be TRBD1 (5 bases). Deletions cut 2 bases from V and 4 bases from J, with 14 bases between. The CDR3 loop spans 15 amino acids. Germline CDR1 and CDR2: MDHEN and SYDVKM. This chain's CDR3 is CASSLGTGASYGYTF. The CDR3 DNA reads TGTGCCAGCAGTTTAGGGACCGGGGCGAGCTATGGCTACACCTTC.

The V gene is TRBV27, the J gene TRBJ1-1, with D uncertain. V lost 1 base, J lost 1 base, and 7 bases lay in between. This CDR3 comprises 14 residues. Looked up from germline, CDR1 is MNHEY and CDR2 is SMNVEV (reference sequence). The DNA of the CDR3 is TGTGCCAGCAGTTTATTCGGGCGGAACACTGAAGCTTTCTTT. Translation: CASSLFGRNTEAFF.

The chain joins TRBV9 to TRBJ2-7; TRBD1 aligns across 7 bases. V lost 3 bases and J lost 2; bases outside the gene matches: 5. Per the germline V gene, CDR1 is SGDLS and CDR2 is YYNGEE. This CDR3 is 14 amino acids long. The CDR3 reads CASSATDRAYEQYF. The CDR3 DNA reads as TGTGCCAGCAGCGCTACTGACAGGGCCTACGAGCAGTACTTC.

V gene TRBV2 combines with J gene TRBJ1-1; tentatively, D is TRBD1 (6 bases). CDR1 is SNHLY and CDR2 is FYNNEI in the germline V gene. The CDR3 runs 14 residues. V gave up 5 bases and J gave up 10 bases, with 20 bases separating them. CDR3 sequence: CASSSLVRGPGAFF. Here the CDR3 DNA reads TGTGCCAGCAGTTCCCTTGTTCGGGGGCCAGGAGCTTTCTTT.

Only one count was recorded for this clone. This chain connects TRBV20-1 to TRBJ1-1; D unclear. The CDR3 covers 11 residues. The germline CDR1 and CDR2 sequences are DFQATT and SNEGSKA (reference sequence). CDR3: CAAGANTEAFF. The DNA of the CDR3 is TGCGCGGCGGGCGCGAACACTGAAGCTTTCTTT.

V and J are TRBV6-1 and TRBJ1-1; D ambiguous. Germline-derived CDR1 and CDR2 are MNHNS and SASEGT. Between the trimmed V and J ends, which lost 0 bases and 4 bases, there was a span of 9 bases. This CDR3 contains 14 residues. Here the CDR3 reads CASSEAGRSTEAFF. As DNA, the CDR3 is TGTGCCAGCAGTGAAGCGGGCAGGAGCACTGAAGCTTTCTTT.

This chain joins TRBV28 and TRBJ2-1; D uncertain. Germline CDR1 reads MDHEN; CDR2 reads SYDVKM. CDR3 length: 12 amino acids. Trimming left V 4 bases short and J 8 bases short, with 9 bases between. The CDR3 region has the DNA TGTGCCAGCAGTTCTCCCTCCGATGAGCAGTTCTTC. It yields the protein CASSSPSDEQFF. Full variable domain (rest looked up from reference TRBV28 and TRBJ2-1): DVKVTQSSRYLVKRTGEKVFLECVQDMDHENMFWYRQDPGLGLRLIYFSYDVKMKEKGDIPEGYSVSREKKERFSLILESASTNQTSMYLCASSSPSDEQFFGPGTRLTVL.

The genes are TRBV4-1 and TRBJ2-1, with 8 bases lining up with TRBD2. Looked up from germline, CDR1 is MGHRA and CDR2 is YSYEKL. J gave up 6 bases and V 2 bases, and 6 bases lay outside the gene matches. This CDR3 has 15 amino acids. The CDR3 reads CASSQILTSGNEQFF. Here the CDR3 DNA reads TGCGCCAGCAGCCAAATTCTCACTAGCGGCAATGAGCAGTTCTTC.